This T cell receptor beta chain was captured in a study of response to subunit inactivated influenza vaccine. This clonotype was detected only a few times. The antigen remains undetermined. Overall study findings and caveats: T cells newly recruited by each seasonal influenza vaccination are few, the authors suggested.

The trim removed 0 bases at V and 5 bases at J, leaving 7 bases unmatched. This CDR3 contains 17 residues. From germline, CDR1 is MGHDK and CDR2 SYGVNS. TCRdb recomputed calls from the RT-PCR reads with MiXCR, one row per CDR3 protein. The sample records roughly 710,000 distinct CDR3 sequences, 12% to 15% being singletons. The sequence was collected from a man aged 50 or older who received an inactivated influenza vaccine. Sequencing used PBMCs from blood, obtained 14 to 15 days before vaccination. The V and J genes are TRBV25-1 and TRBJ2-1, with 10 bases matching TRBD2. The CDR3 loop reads CASSEYRTSGVDNEQFF. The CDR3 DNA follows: TGTGCCAGCAGTGAATACCGCACTAGCGGGGTCGACAATGAGCAGTTCTTC.